This TCR beta chain was sequenced during a study of T-cell reconstitution after alpha-beta-depleted transplantation in children. Whole-study results and caveats: A year post-transplant, T-cell counts and diversity derived mostly from newly produced T cells. Several patients had high TCRbeta diversity at day 60; it came from surviving recipient T cells and thymic progenitors. Reports say that about two months after transplant, the alpha-beta T cells came out of several hundred graft clones that had expanded.

This clonotype was seen a handful of times. Its cognate antigen is unknown. CDR1 is SEHNR and CDR2 is FQNEAQ in the germline V gene (reference sequence). The CDR3 contains 20 residues. The J segment lost 0 bases and the V segment lost 2 bases, leaving 15 bases of the junction unmatched. Construction of the TCRbeta library involved unique molecular identifiers. MiXCR was run by TCRdb on the PCR reads, yielding one entry per CDR3 protein. Seen here are fewer than 550,000 distinct CDR3 sequences, roughly an eighth observed once, and the top ten hold about 15%. This TCR was sampled from a female patient aged 2-15 years who had a stem cell transplant for aplastic anemia, so the T cells may come from the graft donor. This chain uses TRBV7-9 with TRBJ2-1; 8 bases line up with TRBD1. The sequencing used PBMCs, mostly from graft donor cells, collected 180 days after TCRalphabeta/CD19-depleted stem cell transplant. The CDR3 nucleotides are TGTGCCAGCAGCTTACGGGGACAGGTGCTGACCTCGAGCTCCTACAATGAGCAGTTCTTC. Its protein is CASSLRGQVLTSSSYNEQFF.